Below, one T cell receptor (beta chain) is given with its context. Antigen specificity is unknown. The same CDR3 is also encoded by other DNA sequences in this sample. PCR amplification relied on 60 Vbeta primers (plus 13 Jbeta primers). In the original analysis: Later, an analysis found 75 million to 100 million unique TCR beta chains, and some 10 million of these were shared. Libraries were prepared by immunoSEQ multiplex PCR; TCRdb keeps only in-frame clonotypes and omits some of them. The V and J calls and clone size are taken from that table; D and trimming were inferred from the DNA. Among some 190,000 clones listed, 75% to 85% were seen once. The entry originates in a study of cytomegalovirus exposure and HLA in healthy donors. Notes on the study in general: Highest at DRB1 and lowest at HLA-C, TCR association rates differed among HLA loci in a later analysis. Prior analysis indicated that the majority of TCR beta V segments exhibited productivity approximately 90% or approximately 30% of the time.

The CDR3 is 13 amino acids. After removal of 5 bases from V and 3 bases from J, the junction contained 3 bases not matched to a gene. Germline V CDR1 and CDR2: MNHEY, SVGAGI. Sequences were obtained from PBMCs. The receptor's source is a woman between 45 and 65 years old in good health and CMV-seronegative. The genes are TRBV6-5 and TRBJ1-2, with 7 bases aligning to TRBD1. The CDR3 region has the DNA TGTGCCAGCAGTCCTGACAGGGACTATGGCTACACCTTC. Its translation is CASSPDRDYGYTF.